This T cell receptor (beta chain) was retrieved from a study of cytomegalovirus exposure and HLA in healthy donors. Repertoires were generated with immunoSEQ multiplex PCR, while TCRdb's copy carries only in-frame clones and drops some. The profile shows approximately 70,000 clones, about 93% of them singletons. Germline-derived CDR1 and CDR2 are MNHNY and SVGAGI (reference sequence). This CDR3 is 11 amino acids long. Trimming took 6 bases from V and 6 from J, leaving 5 bases between them. The sequenced sample was PBMCs. This clonotype was sampled from a young woman in good health and CMV-seropositive. V and J are TRBV6-6 and TRBJ1-4; D is ambiguous. The CDR3 DNA sequence: TGTGCCAGCAGGGAGGATGAAAAACTGTTTTTT. Encoded protein: CASREDEKLFF.